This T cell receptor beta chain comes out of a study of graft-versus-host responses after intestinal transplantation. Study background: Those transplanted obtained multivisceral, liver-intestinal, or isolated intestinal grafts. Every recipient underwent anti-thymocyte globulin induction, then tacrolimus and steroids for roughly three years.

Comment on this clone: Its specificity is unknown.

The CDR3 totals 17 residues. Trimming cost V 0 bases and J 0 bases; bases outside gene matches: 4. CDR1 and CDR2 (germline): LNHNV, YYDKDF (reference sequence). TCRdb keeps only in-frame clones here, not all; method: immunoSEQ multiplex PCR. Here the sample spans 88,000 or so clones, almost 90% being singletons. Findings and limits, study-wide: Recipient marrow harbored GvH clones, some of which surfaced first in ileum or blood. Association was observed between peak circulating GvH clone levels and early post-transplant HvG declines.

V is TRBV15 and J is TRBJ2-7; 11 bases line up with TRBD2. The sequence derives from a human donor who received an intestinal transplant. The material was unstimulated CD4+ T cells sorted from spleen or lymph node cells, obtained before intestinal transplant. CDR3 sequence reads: CATSRDRLAGSSYEQYF. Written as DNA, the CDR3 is TGTGCCACCAGCAGAGACCGACTAGCGGGGAGCTCCTACGAGCAGTACTTC.